This passage covers 21 T cell receptor beta chains from one sample sequenced in a study of vaccination and CD4 T cells after COVID-19. Their antigens remain unidentified. With the Oncomine TCR Beta short-read assay, DNA from cultured CD4+ T cells was sequenced. One entry per CDR3 protein results from TCRdb running MiXCR on the PCR reads. Of 7,000 to 9,500 distinct CDR3 sequences in the sample, around 57% were seen once. Treatment indicated: approximately nine-day PBMC culture with coronavirus spike peptide pools or control peptides (ViraFEST assay). Source material: CD4+ T cells from blood, cultured in vitro. Receptors were obtained from a human donor who had recovered from COVID-19.

The chain recombines TRBV7-9 with TRBJ1-6, with 10 bases aligning to TRBD1. The CDR3 spans 16 residues. Germline-derived CDR1 and CDR2 are SEHNR and FQNEAQ (reference sequence). With V trimmed by 4 bases and J by 8 bases, 8 bases remained unmatched. CDR3 in DNA: TGTGCCAGCAGCTCTCGGTCGGGGACAGGGGATTCACCCCTCCACTTT. This codes for CASSSRSGTGDSPLHF.

The V call is TRBV5-5, the J call TRBJ1-6; D gene uncertain. V was clipped by 3 bases and J by 7 bases, with 11 bases between them. CDR1 SGHKS and CDR2 YYEKEE come from the germline V gene (reference sequence). The CDR3 runs 14 residues. CDR3 region: CASSSGRENSPLHF. As DNA, the CDR3 is TGTGCCAGCAGCTCTGGCAGAGAGAATTCACCCCTCCACTTT.

This clonotype was counted only a few times. This sequence joins TRBV27 and TRBJ1-5; 8 bases match TRBD1. The V segment lost 1 base and the J segment 6 bases; nucleotides outside the gene matches: 2. Germline CDR1 MNHEY, CDR2 SMNVEV (reference sequence). This CDR3 has 14 residues. Here the CDR3 reads CASSLYTGGQPQHF. The CDR3 DNA is TGTGCCAGCAGTTTATATACAGGGGGTCAGCCCCAGCATTTT.

This sequence joins TRBV7-9 and TRBJ2-7; tentatively, D is TRBD1 or TRBD2 (6 bases each). Per germline, CDR1 SEHNR and CDR2 FQNEAQ (reference sequence). V lost 5 bases, J lost 0 bases, and 20 bases lay in between. The CDR3 has 17 amino acids. CDR3 DNA sequence: TGTGCCAGCAGCCGGGTTGGGGGGCAGGGGCGCTCCTACGAGCAGTACTTC. As protein: CASSRVGGQGRSYEQYF. Combining the CDR3 with reference TRBV7-9 and TRBJ2-7 gives the whole variable domain DTGVSQNPRHKITKRGQNVTFRCDPISEHNRLYWYRQTLGQGPEFLTYFQNEAQLEKSRLLSDRFSAERPKGSFSTLEIQRTEQGDSAMYLCASSRVGGQGRSYEQYFGPGTRLTVT.

The chain recombines TRBV18 with TRBJ1-2; the D gene is possibly TRBD1 (5 bases). The germline V and J ends were trimmed by 3 bases and 7 bases, with 15 bases remaining between them. The germline V gene encodes CDR1 KGHSH and CDR2 LQKENI. This CDR3 region has 14 residues. The CDR3 sequence: CASSPGREQSGYTF. As DNA, the CDR3 is TGTGCCAGCTCACCGGGCAGGGAGCAGAGTGGCTACACCTTC.

This clonotype is categorized as medium-sized. V gene TRBV20-1 combines with J gene TRBJ2-1; 13 bases line up with TRBD2. This CDR3 is 15 amino acids long. Germline CDR1 is DFQATT and CDR2 is SNEGSKA (reference sequence). V lost 1 base, J lost 7 bases, and 4 bases stayed unmatched. This CDR3 reads CSARGGLAGINEQFF. The CDR3 DNA reads as TGCAGTGCTAGAGGGGGACTAGCGGGAATAAATGAGCAGTTCTTC.

This chain uses TRBV15 with TRBJ2-7, with 8 bases lining up with TRBD1. CDR1 is LNHNV and CDR2 is YYDKDF in the germline V gene (reference sequence). J lost 1 base, V lost 6 bases, and 5 bases had no gene match. CDR3 length: 14 residues. CDR3 residues: CATRAGGGSYEQYF. CDR3 nucleotides: TGTGCCACCAGGGCAGGGGGCGGGTCCTACGAGCAGTACTTC.

The rearrangement joins TRBV27 to TRBJ2-5; 9 nucleotides match TRBD1. Trimming took 6 bases from V and 8 from J; bases not matched to a gene: 10. The germline CDR1 and CDR2 sequences are MNHEY and SMNVEV (reference sequence). The CDR3 length is 14 residues. CDR3 sequence: CASSFAGTGKTQYF. The CDR3 nucleotides read TGTGCCAGCAGCTTCGCCGGGACAGGGAAAACCCAGTACTTC.

The table lists this clonotype with a few counts. CDR3 sequence reads: CASSQDLGQGGSAFF. In nucleotides, the CDR3 is TGCGCCAGCAGCCAAGACTTAGGGCAGGGAGGCTCGGCTTTCTTT. The V call is TRBV4-1, the J call TRBJ1-1; the D gene is possibly TRBD1 (5 bases). CDR1 and CDR2 from the germline V gene are MGHRA and YSYEKL. CDR3 length: 15 amino acids. Trimming left V 0 bases short and J 11 bases short, with 19 bases between.

Notes on this clonotype: One end of the junction varies from germline; a read error may be responsible. The rearrangement links TRBV6-2 or TRBV6-3 to TRBJ1-6, with TRBD1 matching 9 bases. Germline CDR1 reads MNHEY; CDR2 reads SVGEGT. This CDR3 has 18 residues. The CDR3 DNA reads as TGTGCCAGCAGCCCTCAGAAGGACAGGGGACAATATATTTCACCCCTCCACTTT. It codes for CASSPQKDRGQYISPLHF.

The V gene is TRBV7-9, the J gene TRBJ2-5; a possible D gene is TRBD2 (6 bases). With 4 bases removed from V and 3 bases from J, the gap between germline ends came to 18 bases. CDR3 size: 16 residues. The V gene's germline CDR1 is SEHNR and CDR2 FQNEAQ (reference sequence). This CDR3 is CASSSSGRVREETQYF. Here the CDR3 DNA reads TGTGCCAGCAGCTCGAGCGGGCGGGTTCGAGAAGAGACCCAGTACTTC. Full variable domain (rest looked up from reference TRBV7-9 and TRBJ2-5): DTGVSQNPRHKITKRGQNVTFRCDPISEHNRLYWYRQTLGQGPEFLTYFQNEAQLEKSRLLSDRFSAERPKGSFSTLEIQRTEQGDSAMYLCASSSSGRVREETQYFGPGTRLLVL.

The V and J genes are TRBV24-1 and TRBJ1-1; possible D gene TRBD1, 6 bases. Looked up from germline, CDR1 is KGHDR and CDR2 is SFDVKD. V lost 8 bases to trimming and J lost 0 bases, with 9 bases between them. CDR3 size: 13 residues. CDR3 amino acids: CATKGGMNTEAFF. The CDR3 DNA follows: TGTGCCACCAAAGGGGGAATGAACACTGAAGCTTTCTTT.

This clonotype has a handful of counts. The chain carries TRBV10-1 and TRBJ2-3; 11 bases line up with TRBD2. Losses at the gene ends were 4 bases for V and 2 bases for J; bases not matched to a gene: 8. This CDR3 region has 17 residues. The germline CDR1 and CDR2 sequences are WNHNN and SYGVQD (reference sequence). CDR3 bases: TGCGCCAGCAGTGCGACGGGACTAGCGGATTTCACAGATACGCAGTATTTT. Amino acid sequence: CASSATGLADFTDTQYF.

By share of the sample, this clonotype is large (0.1 to 1%). In DNA, the CDR3 is TGTGCCAGCAGCTTGGTCGGGGGGGTACAAGAGACCCAGTACTTC. This codes for CASSLVGGVQETQYF. This rearrangement joins TRBV5-5 to TRBJ2-5, with 8 bases aligning to TRBD2. V lost 0 bases and J lost 2; bases outside the gene matches: 3. Germline V gene lookup returns CDR1 SGHKS and CDR2 YYEKEE (reference sequence). The CDR3 is 15 residues long.

A note on this clonotype: At one end, the junction sequence differs from germline, possibly due to a read error. The V call is TRBV6-1, the J call TRBJ1-5; D gene ambiguous. From germline, CDR1 is MNHNS and CDR2 SASEGT. This CDR3 comprises 15 residues. CDR3 sequence: CASSDGQVSNQPQHF. The CDR3, as DNA: TGTGCCAGCAGTGATGGGCAGGTTAGCAATCAGCCCCAACATTTT.

The chain employs TRBV15 and TRBJ1-2, with D hard to call. Per germline, CDR1 LNHNV and CDR2 YYDKDF (reference sequence). V was trimmed by 0 bases and J by 6 bases, leaving 17 bases between them. The CDR3 has 16 amino acids. The CDR3: CATSRDYEGVSNGYTF. Here the CDR3 DNA reads TGTGCCACCAGCAGAGATTATGAGGGTGTCAGTAATGGCTACACCTTC.

This chain uses TRBV12-3 or TRBV12-4 with TRBJ1-5, with D tentatively TRBD1 (6 bases). The CDR3 consists of 12 residues. Trimming took off 3 bases at V and 9 bases at J, with 9 bases between the two ends. The CDR3 DNA follows: TGTGCCAGCAGTTTGGTGACAGGGCCCCAGCATTTT. It specifies CASSLVTGPQHF.

The rearrangement uses TRBV20-1 and TRBJ2-5; no reliable D call. The CDR3 loop spans 11 amino acids. Germline CDR1 and CDR2: DFQATT and SNEGSKA (reference sequence). V shed 2 bases and J shed 5 bases, with 6 bases lying between them. CDR3 coding DNA: TGCAGTGCTAGAAGGGCGGAGACCCAGTACTTC. This encodes CSARRAETQYF.

The sample holds a few counts of this clonotype. The chain employs TRBV11-2 and TRBJ2-7; 9 bases are a match to TRBD1. V lost 6 bases, J lost 6 bases, and 9 bases stayed unmatched. This CDR3 contains 14 residues. The germline V gene encodes CDR1 SGHAT and CDR2 FQNNGV. CDR3 in amino acids: CASRTGTGNGEQYF. The CDR3 bases are TGTGCCAGCAGGACCGGGACAGGGAATGGCGAGCAGTACTTC. The complete variable domain, with remaining parts taken from reference TRBV11-2 and TRBJ2-7, reads EAGVAQSPRYKIIEKRQSVAFWCNPISGHATLYWYQQILGQGPKLLIQFQNNGVVDDSQLPKDRFSAERLKGVDSTLKIQPAKLEDSAVYLCASRTGTGNGEQYFGPGTRLTVT.

The chain's CDR3 is CASSVTGTGNQYF. The CDR3 nucleotides are TGTGCCAGCAGCGTCACCGGGACAGGGAACCAGTACTTC. The V and J genes are TRBV9 and TRBJ2-5; 9 bases are shared with TRBD1. From germline, CDR1 is SGDLS and CDR2 YYNGEE. The V and J ends lost 2 bases and 10 bases, in that order; junction bases with no gene match: 6. The CDR3 runs to 13 residues.

The V call is TRBV19, the J call TRBJ1-6; 8 bases map to TRBD1. Losses at the gene ends were 8 bases for V and 2 bases for J; bases not matched to a gene: 2. Germline V gene sequence: CDR1 LNHDA, CDR2 SQIVND (reference sequence). The CDR3 length is 14 residues. The CDR3 DNA sequence: TGTGCCAGTTCGGGACAGGCCTATAATTCACCCCTCCACTTT. The encoded protein is CASSGQAYNSPLHF.